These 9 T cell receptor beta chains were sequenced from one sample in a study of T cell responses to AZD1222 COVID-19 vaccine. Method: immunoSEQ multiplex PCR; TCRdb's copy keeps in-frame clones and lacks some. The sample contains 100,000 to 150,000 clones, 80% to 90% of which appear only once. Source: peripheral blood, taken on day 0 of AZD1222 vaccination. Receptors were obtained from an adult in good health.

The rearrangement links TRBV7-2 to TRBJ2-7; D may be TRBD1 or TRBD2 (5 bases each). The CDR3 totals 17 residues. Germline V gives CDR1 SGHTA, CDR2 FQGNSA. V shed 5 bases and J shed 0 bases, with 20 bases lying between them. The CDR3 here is CASSLRTVGGGSYEQYF. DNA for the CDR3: TGTGCCAGCAGCCTACGGACTGTAGGTGGGGGCTCCTACGAGCAGTACTTC. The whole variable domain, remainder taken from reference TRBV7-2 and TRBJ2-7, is GAGVSQSPSNKVTEKGKDVELRCDPISGHTALYWYRQSLGQGLEFLIYFQGNSAPDKSGLPSDRFSAERTGGSVSTLTIQRTQQEDSAVYLCASSLRTVGGGSYEQYFGPGTRLTVT.

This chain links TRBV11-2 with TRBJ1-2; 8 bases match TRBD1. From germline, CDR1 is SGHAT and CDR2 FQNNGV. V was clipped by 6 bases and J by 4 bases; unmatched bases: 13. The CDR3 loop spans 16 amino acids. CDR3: CASSALTGVLSYGYTF. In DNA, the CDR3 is TGTGCCAGCAGTGCATTGACAGGGGTCCTATCCTATGGCTACACCTTC.

CDR3 in amino acids: CASRYRGGMNTEAFF. CDR3 bases: TGTGCCAGCAGATACCGCGGGGGGATGAACACTGAAGCTTTCTTT. The chain combines TRBV3-1 (or the pseudogene TRBV3-2) with TRBJ1-1; tentative D call: TRBD1 (5 bases). CDR1 LGHDT and CDR2 YNNKEL come from the germline V gene (reference sequence). V lost 6 bases, J lost 0 bases, and 14 bases lay in between. The CDR3 sequence is 15 residues long.

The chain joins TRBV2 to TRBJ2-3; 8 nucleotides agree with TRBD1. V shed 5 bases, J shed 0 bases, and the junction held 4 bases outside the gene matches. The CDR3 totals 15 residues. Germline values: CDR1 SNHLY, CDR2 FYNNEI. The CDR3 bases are TGTGCCAGCAGTACCGGGACAGGCAGCACAGATACGCAGTATTTT. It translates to CASSTGTGSTDTQYF.

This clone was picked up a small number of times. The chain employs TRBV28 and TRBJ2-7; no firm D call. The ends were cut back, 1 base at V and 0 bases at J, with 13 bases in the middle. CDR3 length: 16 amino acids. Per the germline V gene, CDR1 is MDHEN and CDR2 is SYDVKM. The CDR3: CASSLYGRTLSYEQYF. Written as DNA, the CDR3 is TGTGCCAGCAGTTTATATGGCAGAACGCTCTCCTACGAGCAGTACTTC.

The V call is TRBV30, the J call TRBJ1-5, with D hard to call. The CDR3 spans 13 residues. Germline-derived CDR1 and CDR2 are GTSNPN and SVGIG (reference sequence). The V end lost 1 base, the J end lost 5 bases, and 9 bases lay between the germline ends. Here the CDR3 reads CAWSERSHQPQHF. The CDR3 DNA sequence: TGTGCCTGGAGTGAAAGGAGCCATCAGCCCCAGCATTTT.

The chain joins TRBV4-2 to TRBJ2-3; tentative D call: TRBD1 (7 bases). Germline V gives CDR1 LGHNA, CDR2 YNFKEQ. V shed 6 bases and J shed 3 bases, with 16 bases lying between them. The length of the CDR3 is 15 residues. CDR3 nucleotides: TGTGCCAGCAGTAGCAGGGGGACTGCGACAGATACGCAGTATTTT. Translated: CASSSRGTATDTQYF.

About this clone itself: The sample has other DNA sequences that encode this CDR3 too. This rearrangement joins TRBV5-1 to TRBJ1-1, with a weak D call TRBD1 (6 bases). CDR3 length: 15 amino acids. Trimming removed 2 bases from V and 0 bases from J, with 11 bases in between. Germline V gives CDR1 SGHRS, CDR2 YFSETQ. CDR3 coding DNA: TGCGCCAGCAGCTTCCAGGGGAGCATGAACACTGAAGCTTTCTTT. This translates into CASSFQGSMNTEAFF.

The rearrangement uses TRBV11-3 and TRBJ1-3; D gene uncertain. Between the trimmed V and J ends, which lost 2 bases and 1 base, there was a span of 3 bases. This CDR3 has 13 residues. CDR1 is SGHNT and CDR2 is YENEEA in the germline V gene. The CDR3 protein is CASSLQSGNTIYF. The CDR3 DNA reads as TGTGCCAGCAGCTTACAATCTGGAAACACCATATATTTT.